A selection of T cell receptor beta chains follows, all from one sample in a study of T-cell memory formation after mild COVID-19. TCRdb re-called the 5' RACE reads with MiXCR, one entry per CDR3 protein. The repertoire consists of approximately 250,000 distinct CDR3 sequences, with roughly 15% occurring once and the leading ten covering about 2%. Source material: PBMCs or a T cell subset sorted from them (not recorded which). The receptors derive from an adult woman who had mild COVID-19 (a few samples of this study predate the infection). Cell type and time point are not known. Both conserved end residues are part of each CDR3. The D gene is left open where the match is weak. Clone size is stated in some rows and not others, as once, few, many or a class when expanded.

TRBJ1-1 | NA | TRBD1 | TRBV12-3/TRBV12-4 | TGTGCCAGCAGTTTAGGGACAGGGAGGACTGAAGCTTTCTTT | CASSLGTGRTEAFF
TRBJ1-2 | NA | TRBD1 | TRBV7-6 | TGTGCCAGCAGCTCCGAGGGGGCGTCTGGCTACACCTTC | CASSSEGASGYTF
TRBJ2-2 | NA | NA | TRBV6-1 | TGTGCCAGCAGTGAATCGCAGGGTTCCGGGGAGCTGTTTTTT | CASSESQGSGELFF
TRBJ2-3 | NA | NA | TRBV2 | TGTGCCAGCAGTGAAGCGGTGAGCACAGATACGCAGTATTTT | CASSEAVSTDTQYF
TRBJ2-1 | NA | NA | TRBV24-1 | TGTGCCACCAGTGAAGGAAGGAGTGGGTGGGACAATGAGCAGTTCTTC | CATSEGRSGWDNEQFF
TRBJ2-2 | few | TRBD1 | TRBV4-1 | TGCGCCAGCAGCCCGGGACAGGGGCACACCGGGGAGCTGTTTTTT | CASSPGQGHTGELFF
TRBJ2-1 | NA | TRBD2 | TRBV20-1 | TGCAGTGCTAGAGTTCCAGCGGGGGTGGTCTACAATGAGCAGTTCTTC | CSARVPAGVVYNEQFF
TRBJ1-1 | NA | NA | TRBV12-3/TRBV12-4 | TGTGCCAGCGGGCGGGGGATGAACACTGAAGCTTTCTTT | CASGRGMNTEAFF
TRBJ2-1 | NA | TRBD2 | TRBV7-3 | TGTGCCAGCAGCCCGGGACTAGCGGGGTCAGTGAATGAGCAGTTCTTC | CASSPGLAGSVNEQFF
TRBJ2-5 | few | NA | TRBV12-3/TRBV12-4 | TGTGCCAGCAGTCAGACCTTAAAGACCCAGTACTTC | CASSQTLKTQYF
TRBJ1-5 | few | NA | TRBV30 | TGTGCCTGGAGCCTCACAGGTCTCGGCAATCAGCCCCAGCATTTT | CAWSLTGLGNQPQHF
TRBJ2-7 | few | NA | TRBV19 | TGTGCCAGTAGTTACCTGGGGGCTTACGAGCAGTACTTC | CASSYLGAYEQYF
TRBJ1-2 | NA | NA | TRBV6-6 | TGTGCCAGCAGTTCGACTCCGGGACCTAACTATGGCTACACCTTC | CASSSTPGPNYGYTF
TRBJ1-2 | NA | NA | TRBV12-3/TRBV12-4 | TGTGCCAGCAGTTTTAGGGCAGGGGTCGGCTACACCTTC | CASSFRAGVGYTF
TRBJ2-7 | few | NA | TRBV20-1 | TGCAGTGCGAGTCGGGCGGGGAGTACCTACGAGCAGTACTTC | CSASRAGSTYEQYF
TRBJ2-5 | NA | TRBD2 | TRBV20-1 | TGCAGTGCGGCACTAGCGGGGGGCCATAGGGCAGAGACCCAGTACTTC | CSAALAGGHRAETQYF
TRBJ1-1 | NA | NA | TRBV18 | TGTGCCAGCTCACCCCCCGCAGGAGGACTGAACACTGAAGCTTTCTTT | CASSPPAGGLNTEAFF
TRBJ1-1 | few | NA | TRBV3-1 | TGTGCCAGCAGCCAAGCGATCGGTTCTGAAGCTTTCTTT | CASSQAIGSEAFF
TRBJ2-1 | many | NA | TRBV30 | TGTGCCTGGAGTGTACTCAGGCGCACGAACAATGAGCAGTTCTTC | CAWSVLRRTNNEQFF
TRBJ2-4 | few | TRBD1 | TRBV24-1 | TGTGCCACCACGGGAATGTCGGTGGGACAGAACTCTTTAGGAACCTATCTAGCCAAAAACATTCAGTACTTC | CATTGMSVGQNSLGTYLAKNIQYF
TRBJ2-1 | NA | NA | TRBV5-1 | TGCGCCAGCAGCGTAGACAGCCCCCCTACTGCCCTGTGGCAGTTCTTC | CASSVDSPPTALWQFF
TRBJ2-1 | few | TRBD2 | TRBV7-8 | TGTGCCAGCAGCTTAGCCCCTACTAGCGGGGCCTACAATGAGCAGTTCTTC | CASSLAPTSGAYNEQFF
TRBJ1-1 | few | NA | TRBV18 | TGTGCCAGGGAAGGGGTTCTTATGAACACTGAAGCTTTCTTT | CAREGVLMNTEAFF
TRBJ1-5 | NA | TRBD1 | TRBV2 | TGTGCCAGCAGCCTCGGACAGGGCGGGATTCAGCCCCAGCATTTT | CASSLGQGGIQPQHF
TRBJ2-2 | NA | NA | TRBV3-1 | TGTGCCAGCAGCCAAGCCTGGGACACCGGGGAGCTGTTTTTT | CASSQAWDTGELFF
TRBJ2-3 | few | TRBD2 | TRBV5-1 | TGCGCCAGCCGACTAGCGGGGGGGGTGTCAGATACGCAGTATTTT | CASRLAGGVSDTQYF
TRBJ2-3 | many | TRBD2 | TRBV20-1 | TGCAGTGCTAGAGCGACTAGCGGGATGGGGGATACGCAGTATTTT | CSARATSGMGDTQYF
TRBJ2-7 | NA | NA | TRBV7-2 | TGTGCCAGCAGCTTAGACGGGGGGCTCTACGAGCAGTACTTC | CASSLDGGLYEQYF
TRBJ2-7 | NA | NA | TRBV20-1 | TGCAGTGCTAGCGACCGGAACTTCTACGAGCAGTACTTC | CSASDRNFYEQYF
TRBJ1-2 | many | NA | TRBV2 | TGTGCCAGCAGCCCCAGTCCGGTTTATGGCTACACCTTC | CASSPSPVYGYTF
TRBJ2-3 | NA | NA | TRBV18 | TGTGCCAGCTCACCGACGAAGCAGAACGCAGATACGCAGTATTTT | CASSPTKQNADTQYF
TRBJ2-1 | many | NA | TRBV12-3/TRBV12-4 | TGTGCCAGCAGTAAGGACGGAGGGAATGAGCAGTTCTTC | CASSKDGGNEQFF
TRBJ2-5 | few | TRBD2 | TRBV25-1 | TGTGCCAGCAGTGACCGCCTAGCGGGGATGTGGTACTTC | CASSDRLAGMWYF
TRBJ1-3 | few | NA | TRBV11-2 | TGTGCCAGCAGCTCTAGTGGGGGACCTGGAAACACCATATATTTT | CASSSSGGPGNTIYF
TRBJ1-2 | few | NA | TRBV25-1 | TGTGCCAGCAGTGTATCAGGGGTCGCAAGTGGCTACACCTTC | CASSVSGVASGYTF
TRBJ1-2 | few | TRBD1 | TRBV4-1 | TGCGCCAGCAGCCAAGATGGGGCAGGGGGAAACTATGGCTACACCTTC | CASSQDGAGGNYGYTF
TRBJ2-7 | few | TRBD1 | TRBV2 | TGTGCCAGCAGAGTGGGACAGGGGTCCCACGAGCAGTACTTC | CASRVGQGSHEQYF
TRBJ2-3 | NA | NA | TRBV12-3/TRBV12-4 | TGTGCCAGCAGTTTCGGGGACACCCGCACAGATACGCAGTATTTT | CASSFGDTRTDTQYF
TRBJ1-4 | few | NA | TRBV12-3/TRBV12-4 | TGTGCCAGCAGTCTACAGGACAGCGGAAATGAAAAACTGTTTTTT | CASSLQDSGNEKLFF
TRBJ2-7 | few | TRBD1 | TRBV3-1 | TGTGCCAGCAGCCAAGTCCCGGTGGACAGGGGAACCTACGAGCAGTACTTC | CASSQVPVDRGTYEQYF
TRBJ2-1 | NA | TRBD1 | TRBV7-9 | TGTGCCAGCAGCCCGAGAGGGACAGGGGGCTTCGATGAGCAGTTCTTC | CASSPRGTGGFDEQFF
TRBJ2-1 | NA | TRBD2 | TRBV5-1 | TGCGCCAGCAGCTTGGGACTAGCCCTATACAATGAGCAGTTCTTC | CASSLGLALYNEQFF
TRBJ1-1 | NA | NA | TRBV10-3 | TGTGCCATCAGTGAGTCCCCCGCCGATGTCAACACTGAAGCTTTCTTT | CAISESPADVNTEAFF
TRBJ1-4 | many | NA | TRBV30 | TGTGCCTGGAGTGCCCTTGGACAGAATGAAAAACTGTTTTTT | CAWSALGQNEKLFF
TRBJ2-1 | NA | TRBD1 | TRBV7-2 | TGTGCCAGCAGCGTGGGACAGGGGCCGAATTACAATGAGCAGTTCTTC | CASSVGQGPNYNEQFF
TRBJ1-2 | few | NA | TRBV2 | TGTGCCAGCAGTGAAAATTATAACGGATTTCTCCTATTC | CASSENYNGFLLF
TRBJ2-5 | many | NA | TRBV2 | TGTGCCAGCAGCATAAAAGAGACCCAGTACTTC | CASSIKETQYF
TRBJ1-5 | NA | NA | TRBV7-2 | TGTGCCAGCAGCCAACAAGACAGTAGACGTCAGCCCCAGCATTTT | CASSQQDSRRQPQHF
TRBJ2-6 | many | TRBD1 | TRBV18 | TGTGCCAGCGACAGGGGGTCTGGGGCCAACGTCCTGACTTTC | CASDRGSGANVLTF
TRBJ2-1 | few | NA | TRBV20-1 | TGCAGTGCTAGAGGAGGCTCCTACAATGAGCAGTTCTTC | CSARGGSYNEQFF
TRBJ2-5 | NA | TRBD2 | TRBV19 | TGTGCCAGTAGTCAACTCGGACTAGCGGAGACCCAGTACTTC | CASSQLGLAETQYF
TRBJ1-1 | few | NA | TRBV28 | TGTGCCAGCACCAGACCGGGGGCGAACACTGAAGCTTTCTTT | CASTRPGANTEAFF
TRBJ1-2 | many | NA | TRBV7-3 | TGTGCCAGCAGCTTTGGTCCTGGGACGGAGGGCTACACCTTC | CASSFGPGTEGYTF
TRBJ2-7 | once | TRBD2 | TRBV27 | TGTGCCAGCAGTGACCCGGGACTAGCGGGCCCTTACGAGCAGTACTTC | CASSDPGLAGPYEQYF
TRBJ2-1 | many | NA | TRBV24-1 | TGTGCCACCAGCCGACGCGACGGGGGCAATGAGCAGTTCTTC | CATSRRDGGNEQFF
TRBJ1-4 | few | TRBD1 | TRBV7-2 | TGTGCCAGCAGCTTCGGGACAGCTAATGAAAAACTGTTTTTT | CASSFGTANEKLFF